This T cell receptor (beta chain) was obtained from a study of cytomegalovirus exposure and HLA in healthy donors. Study observations and caveats: The study flagged approximately 180 TCR beta chains as cytomegalovirus-associated.

Use of 60 Vbeta and 13 Jbeta primers characterized the PCR. Method: immunoSEQ multiplex PCR; TCRdb's copy keeps in-frame clones and lacks some. The sample lists roughly 250,000 clones, 75% to 90% occurring once. V lost 3 bases and J lost 6, with 23 bases in between. Germline lookup yields CDR1 WNHNN and CDR2 SYGVQD (reference sequence). The length of the CDR3 is 17 residues. In regard to this clone: The antigen is not known.

The sample taken for sequencing was PBMCs. This receptor was taken from a girl aged 2 to 9 in good health and CMV-seronegative. This chain uses TRBV10-1 with TRBJ1-1; tentatively, D is TRBD1 (5 bases). This CDR3 reads CASSDGDSSQGEAEAFF. The CDR3 nucleotides are TGCGCCAGCAGTGATGGGGATTCGTCTCAGGGCGAAGCTGAAGCTTTCTTT.